This entry is about one TCR beta chain. The repertoire was sequenced with immunoSEQ multiplex PCR; TCRdb's copy has only in-frame clones and lacks some. This sample has about 3,800 clones, with about 91% found just once. This entry is derived from a study of blood T cell repertoires in COVID-19. On the study more broadly: PBMCs, B-cell-depleted T cells, or T cells provided the cDNA or gDNA that made up the material.

There are 15 residues in the CDR3. Germline CDR1 and CDR2: SGHTA and FQGNSA. V dropped 5 bases and J dropped 4; count of bases not matched to a gene: 9. This chain connects TRBV7-2 to TRBJ2-7; 9 positions match TRBD1. This clonotype originated in a man aged 50-60 years with active COVID-19. Sequenced: peripheral blood. This chain's CDR3 is CASSIPGQGKYEQYF. In nucleotides, the CDR3 is TGTGCCAGCAGCATACCGGGACAGGGTAAATACGAGCAGTACTTC.